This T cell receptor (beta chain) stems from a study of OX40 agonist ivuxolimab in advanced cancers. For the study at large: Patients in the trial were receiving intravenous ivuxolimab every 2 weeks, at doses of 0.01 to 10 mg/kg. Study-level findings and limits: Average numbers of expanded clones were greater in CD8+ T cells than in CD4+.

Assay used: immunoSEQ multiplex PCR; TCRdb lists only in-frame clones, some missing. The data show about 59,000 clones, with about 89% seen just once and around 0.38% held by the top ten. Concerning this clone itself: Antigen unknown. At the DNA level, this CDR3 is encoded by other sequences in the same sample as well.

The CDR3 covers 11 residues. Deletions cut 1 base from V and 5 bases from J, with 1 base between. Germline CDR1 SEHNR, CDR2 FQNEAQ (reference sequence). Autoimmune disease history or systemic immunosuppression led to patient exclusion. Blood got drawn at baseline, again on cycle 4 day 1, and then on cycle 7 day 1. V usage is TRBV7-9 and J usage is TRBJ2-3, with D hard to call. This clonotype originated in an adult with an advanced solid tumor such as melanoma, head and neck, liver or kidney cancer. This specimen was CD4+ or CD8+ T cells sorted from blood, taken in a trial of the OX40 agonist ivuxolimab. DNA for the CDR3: TGTGCCAGCAGCTTAGAAGATACGCAGTATTTT. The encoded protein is CASSLEDTQYF.